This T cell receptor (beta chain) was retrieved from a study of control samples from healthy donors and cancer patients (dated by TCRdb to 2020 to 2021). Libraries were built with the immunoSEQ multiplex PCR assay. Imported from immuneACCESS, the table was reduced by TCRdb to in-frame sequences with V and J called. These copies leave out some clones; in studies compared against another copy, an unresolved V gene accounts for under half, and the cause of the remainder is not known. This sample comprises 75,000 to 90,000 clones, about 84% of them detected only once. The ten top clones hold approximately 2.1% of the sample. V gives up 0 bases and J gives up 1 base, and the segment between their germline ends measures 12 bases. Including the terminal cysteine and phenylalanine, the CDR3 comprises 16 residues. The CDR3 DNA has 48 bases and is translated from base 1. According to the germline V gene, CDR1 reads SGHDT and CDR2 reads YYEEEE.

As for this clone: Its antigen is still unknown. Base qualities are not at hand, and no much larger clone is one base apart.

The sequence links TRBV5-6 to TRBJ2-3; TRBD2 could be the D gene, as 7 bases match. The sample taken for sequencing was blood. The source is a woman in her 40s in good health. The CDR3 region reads CASSLERGGGTDTQYF. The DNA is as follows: TGTGCCAGCAGCTTGGAAAGGGGGGGTGGCACAGATACGCAGTATTTT.